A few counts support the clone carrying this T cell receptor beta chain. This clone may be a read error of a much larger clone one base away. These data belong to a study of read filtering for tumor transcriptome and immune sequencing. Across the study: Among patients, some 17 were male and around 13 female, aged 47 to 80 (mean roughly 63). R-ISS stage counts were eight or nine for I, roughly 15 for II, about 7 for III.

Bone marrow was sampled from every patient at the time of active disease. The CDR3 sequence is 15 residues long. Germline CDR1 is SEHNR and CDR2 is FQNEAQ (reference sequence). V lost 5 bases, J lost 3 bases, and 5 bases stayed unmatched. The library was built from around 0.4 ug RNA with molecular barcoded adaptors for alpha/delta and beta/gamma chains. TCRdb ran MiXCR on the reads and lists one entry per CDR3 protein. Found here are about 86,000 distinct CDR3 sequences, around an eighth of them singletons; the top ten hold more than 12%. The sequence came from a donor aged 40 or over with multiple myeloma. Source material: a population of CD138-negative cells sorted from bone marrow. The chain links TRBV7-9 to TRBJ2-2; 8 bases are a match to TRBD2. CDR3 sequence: CASSRTSLDTGELFF. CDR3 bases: TGTGCCAGCAGCAGGACTAGCCTGGACACCGGGGAGCTGTTTTTT.